This T cell receptor (beta chain) was found in a study of cytomegalovirus exposure and HLA in healthy donors. The CDR3 has 12 amino acids. Trimming took 4 bases from V and 5 from J, leaving 9 bases between them. Germline V CDR1 and CDR2: SGHNT, YYREEE (reference sequence). Measured with immunoSEQ multiplex PCR; TCRdb has only the in-frame clones, and not every one. The repertoire includes about 120,000 clones, about 85% of them detected once, and approximately 2% sits in the top ten. This sequence was found in a young woman in good health and CMV-seronegative. Sequencing was done on a sample of PBMCs. The rearrangement joins TRBV5-4 to TRBJ1-1; unclear D gene. The CDR3, as DNA: TGTGCCAGCAGCCCTGAGCGTACTGAAGCTTTCTTT. Amino acids: CASSPERTEAFF.